Below are 10 T cell receptor beta chains sequenced from a single sample in a study of T cell repertoires in ileal Crohn's disease. Sequencing was performed with immunoSEQ multiplex PCR; in TCRdb, only in-frame clones are kept and a portion is missing. The profile shows about 5,200 clones, roughly four fifths of them singletons. The sample comprised ileal tissue. These receptors were obtained from an adult with Crohn's disease.

V gene TRBV5-6 combines with J gene TRBJ1-4; TRBD1 might be the D (6 bases). The V end lost 0 bases, the J end lost 12 bases, and 12 bases lay between the germline ends. Germline V gene data show CDR1 as SGHDT and CDR2 as YYEEEE. The CDR3 is made up of 13 amino acids. DNA for the CDR3: TGTGCCAGCAGCTTGGTGGGGGCGCACGAACTGTTTTTT. Translation: CASSLVGAHELFF.

In its sample, this clone was seen once. This chain uses TRBV18 with TRBJ2-7, with 8 bases that match TRBD1. The germline CDR1 and CDR2 sequences are KGHSH and LQKENI. The ends lost 2 bases at V and 5 bases at J; junction bases unmatched: 8. There are 15 residues in the CDR3. The CDR3, as DNA: TGTGCCAGCTCACCAGATAGACAGGGGCCCCACGAGCAGTACTTC. Its protein product is CASSPDRQGPHEQYF.

The chain has TRBV6-1 and TRBJ2-1; 13 bases line up with TRBD2. Germline V CDR1 and CDR2: MNHNS, SASEGT. The CDR3 totals 13 residues. Germline trimming cut 11 bases from V and 8 bases from J; bases unmatched to any gene: 6. CDR3 coding DNA: TGTGCCGGTCGGACTAGCGGGAGCGATGAGCAGTTCTTC. Translating it yields CAGRTSGSDEQFF.

V is TRBV28 and J is TRBJ1-4; 7 nucleotides match TRBD1. The CDR3 spans 14 residues. Per the germline V gene, CDR1 is MDHEN and CDR2 is SYDVKM. V lost 2 bases, J lost 8 bases, and 5 bases stayed unmatched. The CDR3 DNA is TGTGCCAGCAGTTTAAGCAGGGGGAGGGAAAAACTGTTTTTT. Protein product: CASSLSRGREKLFF.

This chain connects TRBV6-6 to TRBJ2-1, with 7 positions matching TRBD2. Germline V lookup: CDR1 MNHNY, CDR2 SVGAGI (reference sequence). The CDR3 spans 16 residues. V lost 2 bases and J lost 0; bases outside the gene matches: 4. CDR3 region: CASSYRGLSSYNEQFF. CDR3 bases: TGTGCCAGCAGTTACAGGGGACTAAGCTCCTACAATGAGCAGTTCTTC.

A note on this clone: Other DNA sequences within the sample encode an identical CDR3. The genes are TRBV11-2 and TRBJ1-1, with 7 bases aligning to TRBD1. J gave up 3 bases and V 5 bases, and 9 bases lay outside the gene matches. The CDR3 sequence is 15 residues long. Germline V gene data show CDR1 as SGHAT and CDR2 as FQNNGV. The CDR3 coding sequence is TGTGCCAGCAGCCCAGGGGGGCGTAGACACACTGAAGCTTTCTTT. The encoded protein is CASSPGGRRHTEAFF.

The rearrangement uses TRBV10-1 and TRBJ2-7; 7 nucleotides match TRBD1. After removal of 4 bases from V and 7 bases from J, the junction contained 4 bases not matched to a gene. From germline, CDR1 is WNHNN and CDR2 SYGVQD (reference sequence). This CDR3 is 12 amino acids long. In nucleotides, the CDR3 is TGCGCCAGCAGTGCGACAGGGTTGGAGCAGTACTTC. Protein: CASSATGLEQYF.

V usage is TRBV7-2 and J usage is TRBJ1-1, with a possible D match to TRBD1 (5 bases). Between the trimmed V and J ends, which lost 6 bases and 6 bases, there was a span of 20 bases. The V gene's germline CDR1 is SGHTA and CDR2 FQGNSA. CDR3 size: 15 residues. The CDR3 is CASRPGLQVTPEAFF. In DNA form, the CDR3 reads TGTGCCAGCAGGCCGGGACTCCAGGTAACACCTGAAGCTTTCTTT. The full variable domain, completed using reference TRBV7-2 and TRBJ1-1, is GAGVSQSPSNKVTEKGKDVELRCDPISGHTALYWYRQSLGQGLEFLIYFQGNSAPDKSGLPSDRFSAERTGGSVSTLTIQRTQQEDSAVYLCASRPGLQVTPEAFFGQGTRLTVV.

The chain carries TRBV18 and TRBJ2-1; unclear D gene. The V gene's germline CDR1 is KGHSH and CDR2 LQKENI. The CDR3 is 12 amino acids. V shed 4 bases and J shed 3 bases, with 4 bases lying between them. The CDR3 loop reads CASSLSYNEQFF. The CDR3, as DNA: TGTGCCAGCTCACTCAGCTACAATGAGCAGTTCTTC.

The rearrangement joins TRBV18 to TRBJ1-1; no clear D. The CDR3 runs 13 residues. Germline-derived CDR1 and CDR2 are KGHSH and LQKENI. Trimming cost V 6 bases and J 1 base, with 9 bases left between them. CDR3 amino acids: CASSPTSNTEAFF. The CDR3 DNA reads as TGTGCCAGCTCCCCTACCTCGAACACTGAAGCTTTCTTT. Drawing the rest from reference TRBV18 and TRBJ1-1, the complete variable domain is NAGVMQNPRHLVRRRGQEARLRCSPMKGHSHVYWYRQLPEEGLKFMVYLQKENIIDESGMPKERFSAEFPKEGPSILRIQQVVRGDSAAYFCASSPTSNTEAFFGQGTRLTVV.